These 2 T cell receptor beta chains came from one sample sequenced in a study of Ad26.COV2.S vaccination and SARS-CoV-2 variants. This table comes from immunoSEQ multiplex PCR, and its TCRdb copy is limited to in-frame clones, with some not included. The sample yields fewer than 600,000 clones, roughly nine tenths seen once. Described treatment: around 19 received Ad26.COV2.S at low or high dose, single or two shots; several received placebo; per-sample allocation not given. Sampling occurred on day 63 after the first vaccine or placebo injection. Material: peripheral blood, obtained in a trial of Ad26.COV2.S vaccine versus placebo. The receptors stem from a person between 18 and 60 years old who received the Ad26.COV2.S COVID-19 vaccine or a placebo.

J is TRBJ1-1 and V is TRBV11-2; D is uncertain. With 1 base removed from V and 3 bases from J, the gap between germline ends came to 12 bases. Germline V lookup: CDR1 SGHAT, CDR2 FQNNGV. This CDR3 is 15 amino acids long. The CDR3 reads CASSLGTSGDTEAFF. The CDR3 DNA sequence: TGTGCCAGCAGCTTAGGGACTTCGGGTGACACTGAAGCTTTCTTT.

The genes are TRBV7-9 and TRBJ2-5; D gene ambiguous. There are 14 residues in the CDR3. The V end was cut by 5 bases, the J end by 3 bases, with 13 bases between. In germline, CDR1 is SEHNR, CDR2 FQNEAQ (reference sequence). The CDR3 sequence: CASSHILAEETQYF. Here the CDR3 DNA reads TGTGCCAGCAGCCACATCTTGGCGGAAGAGACCCAGTACTTC.